These 21 T cell receptor beta chains originate from one sample sequenced in a study of blood T cell repertoires in COVID-19. Generated by immunoSEQ multiplex PCR, the TCRdb table keeps only in-frame clones and is missing some. This table has approximately 68,000 clones, 65% to 80% appearing once. The sequencing sample was made of peripheral blood. The receptor source for this set is a woman in her forties or fifties with acute or convalescent COVID-19.

J is TRBJ2-1 and V is TRBV6-5, with 11 positions matching TRBD1. V dropped 6 bases and J dropped 2; count of bases not matched to a gene: 3. There are 15 residues in the CDR3. Per germline, CDR1 MNHEY and CDR2 SVGAGI. In nucleotides, the CDR3 is TGTGCCAGCAGGTCGGACAGGGGGCCCTACAATGAGCAGTTCTTC. This sequence encodes CASRSDRGPYNEQFF.

The chain recombines TRBV5-1 with TRBJ2-1; a possible D gene is TRBD2 (6 bases). Trimming shortened V by 0 bases and J by 0 bases, and 7 bases separated the two germline ends. The CDR3 is 15 amino acids. Germline CDR1 is SGHRS and CDR2 is YFSETQ. CDR3 coding DNA: TGCGCCAGCAGCTTGGCCGGGAGCTCCTACAATGAGCAGTTCTTC. Its translation is CASSLAGSSYNEQFF.

This clone was detected a few times. The chain employs TRBV24-1 and TRBJ2-1; 15 bases are shared with TRBD2. This CDR3 comprises 19 residues. The germline gives CDR1 KGHDR, CDR2 SFDVKD. The junction had 12 bases not matched to a gene; V was cut back by 2 bases and J by 8 bases. CDR3 sequence reads: CATSDWAGTGLAGGDEQFF. In DNA, the CDR3 is TGTGCCACCAGTGATTGGGCGGGGACGGGACTAGCGGGAGGCGATGAGCAGTTCTTC.

V and J are TRBV3-1 (or the pseudogene TRBV3-2) and TRBJ2-7; a possible D gene is TRBD2 (6 bases). The CDR3 is 15 residues long. Deletions cut 6 bases from V and 0 bases from J, with 15 bases between. Germline values: CDR1 LGHDT, CDR2 YNNKEL (reference sequence). CDR3 residues: CASRLNSGNSYEQYF. The CDR3, as DNA: TGTGCCAGCAGGCTCAATAGCGGAAACTCCTACGAGCAGTACTTC.

This sequence joins TRBV7-9 and TRBJ1-3; D is uncertain. Trimming shortened V by 5 bases and J by 3 bases, and 14 bases separated the two germline ends. Per germline, CDR1 SEHNR and CDR2 FQNEAQ (reference sequence). The CDR3 covers 15 residues. In DNA form, the CDR3 reads TGTGCCAGCAGCCCAACCCGGGGTCTTGGAAACACCATATATTTT. It yields the protein CASSPTRGLGNTIYF.

The chain recombines TRBV11-2 with TRBJ2-2; tentative D call: TRBD2 (6 bases). Germline V gives CDR1 SGHAT, CDR2 FQNNGV. The CDR3 covers 15 residues. Deletions cut 1 base from V and 7 bases from J, with 13 bases between. In nucleotides, the CDR3 is TGTGCCAGCAGCTTAGGCCCGGGGGTGAGCGGGGAGCTGTTTTTT. This encodes CASSLGPGVSGELFF.

Here the CDR3 DNA reads TGCAGCGTTGAAGGGGACAGGGGAGCTTTCTTT. Its protein product is CSVEGDRGAFF. This rearrangement joins TRBV29-1 to TRBJ1-1, with 10 bases identical to TRBD1. Germline loops: CDR1 SQVTM, CDR2 ANQGSEA. Losses at the gene ends were 1 base for V and 10 bases for J; bases not matched to a gene: 0. This CDR3 comprises 11 residues.

V and J are TRBV30 and TRBJ1-3; the D is unclear. V lost 0 bases and J 0 bases, leaving 12 bases between the germline ends. This CDR3 region has 16 residues. Germline loops: CDR1 GTSNPN, CDR2 SVGIG (reference sequence). CDR3 sequence (DNA): TGTGCCTGGAGTGTACCCCCATTGAGCTCTGGAAACACCATATATTTT. Its protein is CAWSVPPLSSGNTIYF. The variable domain in full, with the rest retrieved from reference TRBV30 and TRBJ1-3, is SQTIHQWPATLVQPVGSPLSLECTVEGTSNPNLYWYRQAAGRGLQLLFYSVGIGQISSEVPQNLSASRPQDRQFILSSKKLLLSDSGFYLCAWSVPPLSSGNTIYFGEGSWLTVV.

The chain uses TRBV6-5 and TRBJ1-1; tentative D call: TRBD1 (5 bases). The CDR3 spans 14 residues. Between the trimmed V and J ends, which lost 5 bases and 10 bases, there was a span of 20 bases. Germline loops: CDR1 MNHEY, CDR2 SVGAGI. This CDR3 reads CASSPGTLPEGAFF. CDR3 bases: TGTGCCAGCAGTCCCGGGACTCTCCCAGAGGGAGCTTTCTTT.

The V and J genes are TRBV7-2 and TRBJ1-5; D gene unclear. V was pared by 1 base and J by 0 bases, with 7 bases between. Per germline, CDR1 SGHTA and CDR2 FQGNSA. This CDR3 is 15 amino acids long. The CDR3 sequence is CASSLGEYSNQPQHF. For the CDR3, the DNA is TGTGCCAGCAGCTTAGGAGAGTATAGCAATCAGCCCCAGCATTTT.

This CDR3 is CASSSYRGGGFEQYF. As DNA, the CDR3 is TGTGCCAGCAGCTCGTACAGGGGGGGAGGATTCGAGCAGTACTTC. The V and J genes are TRBV7-2 and TRBJ2-7; possible D gene TRBD1, 8 bases. Germline CDR1 is SGHTA and CDR2 is FQGNSA. V lost 4 bases and J lost 6, with 19 bases in between. CDR3 size: 15 residues. The variable domain in full, with the rest retrieved from reference TRBV7-2 and TRBJ2-7, is GAGVSQSPSNKVTEKGKDVELRCDPISGHTALYWYRQSLGQGLEFLIYFQGNSAPDKSGLPSDRFSAERTGGSVSTLTIQRTQQEDSAVYLCASSSYRGGGFEQYFGPGTRLTVT.

The chain joins TRBV28 to TRBJ2-7, with TRBD2 matching over 11 bases. V shed 2 bases, J shed 0 bases, and the junction held 3 bases outside the gene matches. The CDR3 is made up of 16 amino acids. Looked up from germline, CDR1 is MDHEN and CDR2 is SYDVKM. CDR3 nucleotide sequence: TGTGCCAGCAGTTTACAAGGGACTAGCGGCTCCTACGAGCAGTACTTC. Protein sequence: CASSLQGTSGSYEQYF. Full variable domain (rest looked up from reference TRBV28 and TRBJ2-7): DVKVTQSSRYLVKRTGEKVFLECVQDMDHENMFWYRQDPGLGLRLIYFSYDVKMKEKGDIPEGYSVSREKKERFSLILESASTNQTSMYLCASSLQGTSGSYEQYFGPGTRLTVT.

This chain connects TRBV19 to TRBJ2-1, with no clear D. Per germline, CDR1 LNHDA and CDR2 SQIVND (reference sequence). Trimming took 10 bases from V and 0 from J, leaving 13 bases between them. The CDR3 contains 14 residues. The CDR3 is CATSWATSYNEQFF. In DNA, the CDR3 is TGTGCCACCTCCTGGGCAACCTCCTACAATGAGCAGTTCTTC.

This clone occurred a few times. V is TRBV7-3 and J is TRBJ2-3, with TRBD1 matching 9 bases. The CDR3 runs to 15 residues. Unmatched junction bases numbered 4, after V lost 4 bases and J lost 2 bases. In germline, CDR1 is SGHTA, CDR2 FQGTGA. DNA for the CDR3: TGTGCCAGCAGCTATGGACAGGGGAACACAGATACGCAGTATTTT. Encoded protein: CASSYGQGNTDTQYF.

This clone was counted ten times or more. The CDR3 here is CASSVEREGSEQYF. Written as DNA, the CDR3 is TGTGCCAGCAGCGTCGAGCGGGAGGGAAGCGAGCAGTACTTC. The rearrangement links TRBV7-2 to TRBJ2-7; 10 nucleotides match TRBD2. The CDR3 consists of 14 residues. The ends lost 5 bases at V and 6 bases at J; junction bases unmatched: 7. Looked up from germline, CDR1 is SGHTA and CDR2 is FQGNSA.

This clone was seen a few times. The genes are TRBV7-3 and TRBJ1-2; no clear D gene. V lost 0 bases, J lost 2 bases, and 4 bases lay in between. CDR1 is SGHTA and CDR2 is FQGTGA in the germline V gene. The CDR3 sequence is 13 residues long. The CDR3 nucleotides read TGTGCCAGCAGCTTAACAGCAAACTATGGCTACACCTTC. It specifies CASSLTANYGYTF.

The rearrangement joins TRBV10-3 to TRBJ2-3, with 10 nucleotides matching TRBD2. The ends lost 6 bases at V and 3 bases at J; junction bases unmatched: 9. Looked up from germline, CDR1 is ENHRY and CDR2 is SYGVKD. There are 16 residues in the CDR3. CDR3 DNA sequence: TGTGCCATCAGGGCTAGCGGGAGTAGTCGGACAGATACGCAGTATTTT. Translation gives CAIRASGSSRTDTQYF.

The V call is TRBV6-5, the J call TRBJ1-1; 10 positions agree with TRBD1. This CDR3 has 14 amino acids. Germline CDR1 is MNHEY and CDR2 is SVGAGI. V was pared by 6 bases and J by 0 bases, with 1 base of the junction left unmatched. The CDR3 DNA is TGTGCCAGCAGGGGACAGGGGATGAACACTGAAGCTTTCTTT. Translation gives CASRGQGMNTEAFF.

The gene calls are TRBV14 and TRBJ2-7, with D perhaps matching TRBD1 (6 bases). The CDR3 loop spans 14 amino acids. The germline V and J ends were trimmed by 5 bases and 3 bases, with 14 bases remaining between them. The V gene's germline CDR1 is SGHDN and CDR2 FVKESK. The CDR3 DNA is TGTGCCAGCAGCTCAATTCGGGACAACTACGAGCAGTACTTC. Translating it yields CASSSIRDNYEQYF.

The count of this clone is one. The V call is TRBV18, the J call TRBJ1-1; unclear D gene. Trimming took 4 bases from V and 3 from J, leaving 12 bases between them. From germline, CDR1 is KGHSH and CDR2 LQKENI. The CDR3 is made up of 14 amino acids. The CDR3 spells CASSLTSSYTEAFF. The CDR3 bases are TGTGCCAGCTCACTGACATCTTCCTACACTGAAGCTTTCTTT. Supplemented by reference TRBV18 and TRBJ1-1, the full variable domain reads NAGVMQNPRHLVRRRGQEARLRCSPMKGHSHVYWYRQLPEEGLKFMVYLQKENIIDESGMPKERFSAEFPKEGPSILRIQQVVRGDSAAYFCASSLTSSYTEAFFGQGTRLTVV.

The chain has TRBV29-1 and TRBJ2-1; no clear D. Germline V gives CDR1 SQVTM, CDR2 ANQGSEA. The ends were cut back, 3 bases at V and 4 bases at J, with 10 bases in the middle. The CDR3 totals 13 residues. CDR3 region: CSVDKKLYNEQFF. In nucleotides, the CDR3 is TGCAGCGTTGATAAGAAACTTTACAATGAGCAGTTCTTC.